One and the same sample provided the 9 T cell receptor beta chains below, sequenced in a study of blood T cell repertoires in COVID-19. Data came from immunoSEQ multiplex PCR; TCRdb stores just in-frame clones and leaves some out. The sample lists over 150,000 clones, around 90% occurring once. Sequencing was performed on peripheral blood. The receptor set was obtained from a man aged 40-55 years with active or convalescent COVID-19.

J is TRBJ2-2 and V is TRBV4-3; 7 bases align to TRBD1. CDR1 LGHNA and CDR2 YSLEER come from the germline V gene. The CDR3 length is 14 residues. Trimming at V came to 1 base and at J to 11 bases, leaving 7 bases not matched to a gene. The CDR3 nucleotides are TGCGCCAGCAGCCAAGTCCCCAGGGGGAGAGAGCTGTTTTTT. Translation: CASSQVPRGRELFF.

The V call is TRBV24-1, the J call TRBJ2-7; a possible D gene is TRBD1 (6 bases). Germline CDR1 is KGHDR and CDR2 is SFDVKD. V lost 0 bases to trimming and J lost 2 bases, with 10 bases between them. The CDR3 covers 15 residues. The CDR3 nucleotides read TGTGCCACCAGTGATTTGAAAGGGGACACCTACGAGCAGTACTTC. This gives the protein CATSDLKGDTYEQYF.

J is TRBJ2-7 and V is TRBV4-1; D is unclear. Deletions cut 4 bases from V and 0 bases from J, with 13 bases between. CDR1 and CDR2 (germline): MGHRA, YSYEKL. The CDR3 extends over 15 amino acids. CDR3 loop: CASSPRLDSSYEQYF. The CDR3 nucleotides read TGCGCCAGCAGCCCCAGACTGGATAGCTCCTACGAGCAGTACTTC.

As concerns this clone: A junction end diverges from the germline sequence, so it may reflect a read error. CDR3 sequence: CARSLGASGGAETQYF. The CDR3 coding sequence is TGCGCCCGCAGCTTGGGGGCTAGCGGGGGGGCCGAGACCCAGTACTTC. The chain links TRBV5-1 to TRBJ2-5; 12 bases are shared with TRBD2. Germline V CDR1 and CDR2: SGHRS, YFSETQ. The CDR3 covers 16 residues.

CDR3 loop: CASSVEGDTDTQYF. The CDR3, as DNA: TGTGCCAGCAGCGTAGAGGGGGACACAGATACGCAGTATTTT. The chain carries TRBV9 and TRBJ2-3; D may be TRBD1 (6 bases). Looked up from germline, CDR1 is SGDLS and CDR2 is YYNGEE. The CDR3 consists of 14 residues. Trimming removed 0 bases at V and 2 bases at J, with 7 bases between.

The chain is built from TRBV27 and TRBJ2-7, with D possibly TRBD2 on 5 matching bases. Trimming stripped 8 bases from V and 6 bases from J, with 5 bases between. The CDR3 length is 9 residues. Germline-derived CDR1 and CDR2 are MNHEY and SMNVEV (reference sequence). CDR3 in DNA: TGTGCCAGCGGGAGCGAGCAGTACTTC. It specifies CASGSEQYF.

In nucleotides, the CDR3 is TGTGCCACCAGTGCTCCACAGGGACAGGGGGCCTACGAGCAGTACTTC. Translated: CATSAPQGQGAYEQYF. The chain recombines TRBV24-1 with TRBJ2-7; the match to TRBD1 covers 11 bases. V shed 5 bases and J 2 bases; nucleotides not matched to a gene: 7. The CDR3 runs 16 residues. Germline V lookup: CDR1 KGHDR, CDR2 SFDVKD.

There are a few counts of this clone. This rearrangement joins TRBV28 to TRBJ1-1; possible D gene TRBD1, 5 bases. The CDR3 is 16 residues long. Trimming removed 4 bases from V and 0 bases from J, with 15 bases in between. CDR1 MDHEN and CDR2 SYDVKM come from the germline V gene. The DNA of the CDR3 is TGTGCCAGCAGTTACCCCGGGGGACGGTTGAACACTGAAGCTTTCTTT. Translating gives CASSYPGGRLNTEAFF.

As concerns this clone: A junction boundary mismatches the germline segment, possibly from a read error. Other DNA sequences in this sample translate to the same CDR3. J is TRBJ2-7 and V is TRBV28; no definite D call. The germline gives CDR1 MDHEN, CDR2 SYDVKM. The length of the CDR3 is 13 residues. CDR3 coding DNA: TGTGCCAGCAGTGCCCGGAGTCCCGGAGAGCAATACTTC. Amino acid sequence: CASSARSPGEQYF.